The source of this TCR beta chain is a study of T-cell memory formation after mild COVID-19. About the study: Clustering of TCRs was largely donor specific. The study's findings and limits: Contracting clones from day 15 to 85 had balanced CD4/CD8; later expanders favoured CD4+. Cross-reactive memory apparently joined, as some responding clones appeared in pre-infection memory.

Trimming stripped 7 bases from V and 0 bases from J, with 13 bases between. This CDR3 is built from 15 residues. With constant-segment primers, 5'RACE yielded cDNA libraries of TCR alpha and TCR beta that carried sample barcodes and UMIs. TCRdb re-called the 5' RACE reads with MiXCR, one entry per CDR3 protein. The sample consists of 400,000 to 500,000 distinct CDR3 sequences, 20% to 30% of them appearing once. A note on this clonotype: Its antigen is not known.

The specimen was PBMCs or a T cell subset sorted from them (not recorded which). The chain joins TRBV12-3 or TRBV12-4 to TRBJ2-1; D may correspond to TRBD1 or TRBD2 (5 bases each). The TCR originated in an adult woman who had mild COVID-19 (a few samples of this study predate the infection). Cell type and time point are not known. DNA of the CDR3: TGTGCCAGCACCCTCTGGGGGAGCTCCTACAATGAGCAGTTCTTC. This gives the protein CASTLWGSSYNEQFF.